This T cell receptor beta chain was captured in a study of cytomegalovirus exposure and HLA in healthy donors. Whole-study findings and limits: An Asian-associated ancestry cluster reportedly showed fewer N-insertions than the approximately 660-donor mean in a later analysis.

Germline V gene lookup returns CDR1 LNHDA and CDR2 SQIVND (reference sequence). Trimming cost V 7 bases and J 0 bases, with 16 bases left between them. This CDR3 is 16 amino acids long. The PCR was carried out with 60 Vbeta primers and 13 Jbeta primers. This table comes from immunoSEQ multiplex PCR, and its TCRdb copy is limited to in-frame clones, with some not included. The sample totals about 84,000 clones; its top ten clones hold about 0.6%. On this clone: Its matching antigen is unknown.

The V gene is TRBV19, the J gene TRBJ1-5, with TRBD1 as a possible D gene (6 bases). Sequencing input: PBMCs. This sequence originates from a man in his fifties or sixties in good health and CMV-seronegative. For the CDR3, the DNA is TGTGCCAGTACCCACGGGACAAGACATAGCAATCAGCCCCAGCATTTT. As protein: CASTHGTRHSNQPQHF.